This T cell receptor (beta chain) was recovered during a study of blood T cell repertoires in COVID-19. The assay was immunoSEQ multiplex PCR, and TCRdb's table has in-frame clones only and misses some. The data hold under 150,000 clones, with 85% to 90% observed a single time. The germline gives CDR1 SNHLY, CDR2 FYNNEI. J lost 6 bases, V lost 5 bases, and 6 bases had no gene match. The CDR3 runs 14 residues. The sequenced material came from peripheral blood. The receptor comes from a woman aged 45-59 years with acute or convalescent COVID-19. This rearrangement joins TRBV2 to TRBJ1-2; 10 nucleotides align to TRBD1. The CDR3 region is CASSLGQGVDGYTF. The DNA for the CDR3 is TGTGCCAGCAGTCTCGGACAGGGGGTTGATGGCTACACCTTC.